A single sample is the source of the 26 T cell receptor beta chains below, sequenced in a study of blood T cell repertoires in COVID-19. Generated by immunoSEQ multiplex PCR, the TCRdb table keeps only in-frame clones and is missing some. The table lists 250,000 to 300,000 clones, about 86% of them singletons. Sequenced input: peripheral blood. The receptors stem from a man in his late teens or twenties with active or convalescent COVID-19.

The chain carries TRBV3-1 (or the pseudogene TRBV3-2) and TRBJ2-3, with 7 bases aligning to TRBD2. CDR1 and CDR2 from the germline V gene are LGHDT and YNNKEL (reference sequence). V lost 0 bases, J lost 8 bases, and 8 bases stayed unmatched. This CDR3 is built from 15 residues. The CDR3 DNA sequence: TGTGCCAGCAGCCAAGAATGGGGGAGGGCCGGTACGCAGTATTTT. Translation gives CASSQEWGRAGTQYF.

This clone was counted a few times. The chain joins TRBV6-5 to TRBJ1-1; D not certain. V was shortened by 4 bases and J by 1 base, with 7 bases between the two germline ends. Germline V lookup: CDR1 MNHEY, CDR2 SVGAGI. This CDR3 has 13 residues. Written as DNA, the CDR3 is TGTGCCAGCAGTTGGTTCAGGAACACTGAAGCTTTCTTT. Encoded protein: CASSWFRNTEAFF.

This chain joins TRBV21-1 and TRBJ1-4. TRBV21-1 is a known pseudogene. CDR3 length: 12 residues. The CDR3 loop reads CASSNVREKLFF. DNA of the CDR3: TGTGCCAGCAGCAATGTGCGTGAAAAACTGTTTTTT.

The rearrangement uses TRBV19 and TRBJ1-5; 10 nucleotides align to TRBD1. The CDR3 length is 16 residues. The V and J ends lost 5 bases and 1 base, in that order; junction bases with no gene match: 5. Germline CDR1 reads LNHDA; CDR2 reads SQIVND (reference sequence). CDR3 DNA sequence: TGTGCCAGTAGTCCCGACAGGGGGCGAAGCAATCAGCCCCAGCATTTT. This codes for CASSPDRGRSNQPQHF.

V gene TRBV19 combines with J gene TRBJ2-3; TRBD1 agrees at 10 bases. CDR3 length: 16 amino acids. Germline V lookup: CDR1 LNHDA, CDR2 SQIVND (reference sequence). The V segment lost 8 bases and the J segment 2 bases; nucleotides outside the gene matches: 10. CDR3 in DNA: TGTGCCAGTCGAAGTAGAGGGACAGGGGACACAGATACGCAGTATTTT. This translates into CASRSRGTGDTDTQYF.

This rearrangement joins TRBV30 to TRBJ2-7; possible D gene TRBD1, 6 bases. The CDR3 covers 16 residues. V was trimmed by 1 base and J by 4 bases, leaving 20 bases between them. The germline CDR1 and CDR2 sequences are GTSNPN and SVGIG (reference sequence). The CDR3 DNA reads TGTGCCTGGAGTGGTAGTCAATACTCTGGGACATACGAGCAGTACTTC. Translating it yields CAWSGSQYSGTYEQYF.

This clone was found a few times. The chain links TRBV5-1 to TRBJ2-7, with D perhaps TRBD1 (5 bases). The CDR3 runs to 13 residues. V shed 4 bases and J shed 5 bases, with 13 bases lying between them. CDR1 and CDR2 from the germline V gene are SGHRS and YFSETQ. The CDR3 sequence: CASSRGRHDEQYF. The CDR3 DNA reads TGCGCCAGCAGCAGGGGTAGGCACGACGAGCAGTACTTC.

This clone came up once. The rearrangement uses TRBV3-1 (or the pseudogene TRBV3-2) and TRBJ1-5; TRBD1 might be the D (6 bases). The germline V gene has CDR1 LGHDT and CDR2 YNNKEL (reference sequence). V lost 2 bases, J lost 5 bases, and 7 bases lay in between. This CDR3 contains 13 residues. The CDR3 spells CASSQNRDQPQHF. CDR3 DNA: TGTGCCAGCAGCCAAAACAGGGATCAGCCCCAGCATTTT.

The V and J genes are TRBV10-3 and TRBJ2-1; a possible D gene is TRBD2 (5 bases). This CDR3 contains 13 residues. CDR1 ENHRY and CDR2 SYGVKD come from the germline V gene. V lost 2 bases and J 7 bases, leaving 9 bases between the germline ends. CDR3 in DNA: TGTGCCATCAGTGAGGGTCGGAGGAATGAGCAGTTCTTC. Protein product: CAISEGRRNEQFF.

This clone was observed once. The chain joins TRBV14 to TRBJ2-6; D not resolved. Germline-derived CDR1 and CDR2 are SGHDN and FVKESK. The CDR3 contains 15 residues. Between the trimmed V and J ends, which lost 3 bases and 4 bases, there was a span of 10 bases. CDR3 amino acids: CASSHPASGANVLTF. The CDR3, as DNA: TGTGCCAGCAGCCACCCTGCGTCAGGGGCCAACGTCCTGACTTTC.

J is TRBJ1-6 and V is TRBV5-6; D unclear. The germline V gene has CDR1 SGHDT and CDR2 YYEEEE. Trimming cost V 0 bases and J 7 bases, with 8 bases left between them. The CDR3 has 14 residues. CDR3 in amino acids: CASSLGRRNSPLHF. The CDR3 DNA follows: TGTGCCAGCAGCTTGGGGCGGCGAAATTCACCCCTCCACTTT.

CDR3 sequence (DNA): TGTGCCAGCAGCGTGGGAGTCCTAGCGGGAGAAGGGGATGAGCAGTTCTTC. Amino acids: CASSVGVLAGEGDEQFF. V gene TRBV9 combines with J gene TRBJ2-1; TRBD2 aligns across 10 bases. The V gene end was trimmed by 2 bases and the J gene end by 8 bases; junction bases not matched to a gene: 13. Per germline, CDR1 SGDLS and CDR2 YYNGEE. The CDR3 is made up of 17 amino acids.

J is TRBJ2-5 and V is TRBV2, with TRBD1 identical over 7 bases. CDR1 SNHLY and CDR2 FYNNEI come from the germline V gene. The CDR3 length is 12 residues. With V trimmed by 10 bases and J by 2 bases, 4 bases remained unmatched. The CDR3 region has the DNA TGTGCCACTGGGACAGCTCAAGAGACCCAGTACTTC. As protein: CATGTAQETQYF. Looking up the rest from reference TRBV2 and TRBJ2-5 gives the full variable domain: EPEVTQTPSHQVTQMGQEVILRCVPISNHLYFYWYRQILGQKVEFLVSFYNNEISEKSEIFDDQFSVERPDGSNFTLKIRSTKLEDSAMYFCATGTAQETQYFGPGTRLLVL.

The chain combines TRBV5-1 with TRBJ2-1; 10 bases map to TRBD2. CDR3 length equals 15 residues. V dropped 4 bases and J dropped 5; count of bases not matched to a gene: 6. Looked up from germline, CDR1 is SGHRS and CDR2 is YFSETQ. CDR3: CASSRTSGNHNEQFF. The CDR3 nucleotides read TGCGCCAGCAGCCGAACTAGCGGGAACCACAATGAGCAGTTCTTC.

DNA for the CDR3: TGTGCCAGCAGAACGGGGGGGAACACTGAAGCTTTCTTT. Protein: CASRTGGNTEAFF. The chain uses TRBV6-6 and TRBJ1-1, with D possibly matching TRBD1 (5 bases). V gave up 6 bases and J gave up 1 base, with 9 bases separating them. CDR3 length: 13 amino acids. CDR1 and CDR2 from the germline V gene are MNHNY and SVGAGI (reference sequence).

The J gene is TRBJ1-5, the V gene TRBV28, with D unresolved. The CDR3 sequence is 14 residues long. V was pared by 6 bases and J by 6 bases, with 15 bases between. Per the germline V gene, CDR1 is MDHEN and CDR2 is SYDVKM. CDR3 DNA: TGTGCCAGCAGCGGACTGGGATCGATTCAGCCCCAGCATTTT. Translated, it gives CASSGLGSIQPQHF.

CDR3 nucleotides: TGCAGCGTTGAATGGGGGGGTGGACAGCGGGTATCTGAGCAGTTCTTC. This translates into CSVEWGGGQRVSEQFF. V gene TRBV29-1 combines with J gene TRBJ2-1; D is possibly TRBD2 (7 bases). V gave up 2 bases and J gave up 9 bases, with 23 bases separating them. Germline assignment: CDR1 SQVTM and CDR2 ANQGSEA. This CDR3 has 16 amino acids.

V usage is TRBV11-1 and J usage is TRBJ2-3; 7 nucleotides align to TRBD2. The trim removed 5 bases at V and 4 bases at J, leaving 3 bases unmatched. The germline V gene has CDR1 SGHAT and CDR2 FQDESV (reference sequence). The CDR3 is 13 residues long. The CDR3 region has the DNA TGTGCCAGCAGCCTTGGGGGGGCAGATACGCAGTATTTT. Translating gives CASSLGGADTQYF.

The CDR3: CATYPGQGLYEQYF. The CDR3 DNA follows: TGTGCCACATATCCGGGACAGGGGTTGTACGAGCAGTACTTC. V is TRBV6-5 and J is TRBJ2-7; 10 positions agree with TRBD1. The junction had 10 bases not matched to a gene; V was cut back by 10 bases and J by 4 bases. CDR3 length equals 14 residues. Germline V lookup: CDR1 MNHEY, CDR2 SVGAGI.

The chain couples TRBV28 to TRBJ1-1; D is ambiguous. CDR1 MDHEN and CDR2 SYDVKM come from the germline V gene. V shed 6 bases and J shed 1 base, with 6 bases lying between them. The CDR3 consists of 12 residues. This chain's CDR3 is CASSRRNTEAFF. The CDR3 bases are TGTGCCAGCAGCCGCAGGAACACTGAAGCTTTCTTT.

For the CDR3, the DNA is TGTGCCAGCAGCTTCGACAGTTTCAATTCACCCCTCCACTTT. Translating it yields CASSFDSFNSPLHF. The gene calls are TRBV7-9 and TRBJ1-6, with TRBD1 as a possible D gene (5 bases). Germline-derived CDR1 and CDR2 are SEHNR and FQNEAQ (reference sequence). The CDR3 is 14 residues long. Trimming took off 3 bases at V and 7 bases at J, with 10 bases between the two ends.

The V gene is TRBV6-5, the J gene TRBJ2-5; 7 bases are a match to TRBD1. The CDR3 spans 14 residues. Germline V CDR1 and CDR2: MNHEY, SVGAGI. V gave up 7 bases and J gave up 3 bases; unmatched junction bases: 8. The CDR3 bases are TGTGCCAGCATTAAGGGGCAGGGGGAAGAGACCCAGTACTTC. Protein: CASIKGQGEETQYF.

This chain uses TRBV28 with TRBJ2-1; 16 positions agree with TRBD2. V was clipped by 5 bases and J by 8 bases; unmatched bases: 6. The CDR3 has 16 residues. The germline gives CDR1 MDHEN, CDR2 SYDVKM. This CDR3 is CASSQGTSGGAHEQFF. The DNA for the CDR3 is TGTGCCAGCAGTCAGGGGACTAGCGGGGGGGCACATGAGCAGTTCTTC.

Turning to this clone: An end of the junction differs from the germline gene, which may be a read error. The V gene is TRBV7-7, the J gene TRBJ2-5, with 8 bases aligning to TRBD2. CDR1 and CDR2 from the germline V gene are SSHAT and FNYEAQ (reference sequence). The CDR3 length is 16 residues. CDR3 protein: CASSKTPVAGQETQYF. In DNA, the CDR3 is TGTGCTAGCAGTAAAACACCCGTAGCGGGACAAGAGACCCAGTACTTC.

The rearrangement links TRBV5-6 to TRBJ1-2; D ambiguous. Trimming shortened V by 0 bases and J by 0 bases, and 12 bases separated the two germline ends. In germline, CDR1 is SGHDT, CDR2 YYEEEE. The CDR3 runs 16 residues. CDR3 protein: CASSLGTPPTNYGYTF. In nucleotides, the CDR3 is TGTGCCAGCAGCTTGGGGACTCCCCCAACTAACTATGGCTACACCTTC.

This chain joins TRBV5-1 and TRBJ2-1; maybe TRBD2 (6 bases). V gave up 7 bases and J gave up 0 bases, with 11 bases separating them. Germline V gene sequence: CDR1 SGHRS, CDR2 YFSETQ. CDR3 size: 14 residues. This CDR3 reads CASRDGSSYNEQFF. The CDR3 nucleotides are TGCGCCAGCCGAGACGGGAGCTCCTACAATGAGCAGTTCTTC.